This entry describes one T cell receptor (beta chain). The sample comes from a study of cytomegalovirus exposure and HLA in healthy donors. PCR primers comprised 60 Vbeta and 13 Jbeta primers. Produced via immunoSEQ multiplex PCR; TCRdb's table is partial and in-frame only. The repertoire table contains around 74,000 clones. Germline V gene data show CDR1 as MGHRA and CDR2 as YSYEKL. The CDR3 loop spans 18 amino acids. The J segment lost 2 bases and the V segment lost 4 bases, leaving 6 bases of the junction unmatched. The sequence derives from a man aged 50-59 years in good health and CMV-seropositive. This chain links TRBV4-1 with TRBJ2-1, with 15 bases identical to TRBD2. Sequenced sample: PBMCs. CDR3: CASSPGLAGGQTYNEQFF. The CDR3 DNA sequence: TGCGCCAGCAGCCCAGGACTAGCGGGGGGGCAAACCTACAATGAGCAGTTCTTC.